A selection of T cell receptor beta chains follows, all from one sample in a study of blood T cell repertoires in COVID-19. Profiling relied on immunoSEQ multiplex PCR, and the TCRdb table lists in-frame clones only, not all of them. The data hold roughly 90,000 clones, with approximately 85% observed a single time. Sequencing input: peripheral blood. These receptors all come from a human donor in a cohort sampled during active COVID-19. Both conserved end residues are part of each CDR3. Each record gives: clone size, V gene, J gene, D gene, CDR3 DNA, CDR3 protein. The D gene is left open where the match is weak. Expanded clones are given a class, and other clones once, few, many or no size at all.

size: NA
V: TRBV6-2/TRBV6-3
J: TRBJ1-2
D: NA
DNA: TGTGCCAGCAGCGTCGTCATAAGAACGGACTATGGCTACACCTTC
CDR3: CASSVVIRTDYGYTF

size: few
V: TRBV10-3
J: TRBJ2-3
D: NA
DNA: TGTGCCATCAGGGGAGACGCAGATACGCAGTATTTT
CDR3: CAIRGDADTQYF

size: NA
V: TRBV27
J: TRBJ1-5
D: NA
DNA: TGTGCCAGCAGCCCGTTCGTTCCAGGGGATCAGCCCCAGCATTTT
CDR3: CASSPFVPGDQPQHF

size: NA
V: TRBV15
J: TRBJ1-1
D: NA
DNA: TGTGCCACCAGACCGGGGGGGAGGGCCACTGAAGCTTTCTTT
CDR3: CATRPGGRATEAFF

size: NA
V: TRBV29-1
J: TRBJ2-7
D: TRBD1
DNA: TGCAGCGTTCCAACGGGGACAGGGACCTACGAGCAGTACTTC
CDR3: CSVPTGTGTYEQYF

size: NA
V: TRBV11-3
J: TRBJ1-1
D: NA
DNA: TGTGCCAGCAGCTCCAGGAACACTGAAGCTTTCTTT
CDR3: CASSSRNTEAFF

size: NA
V: TRBV9
J: TRBJ2-3
D: NA
DNA: TGTGCCAGCAGCGTATCGGCGGGGCTTACAGATACGCAGTATTTT
CDR3: CASSVSAGLTDTQYF

size: once
V: TRBV4-1
J: TRBJ2-3
D: TRBD1
DNA: TGCGCCAGCAGCCAATTCCGTATTCGGGACAGTCCTAGCACAGATACGCAGTATTTT
CDR3: CASSQFRIRDSPSTDTQYF

size: once
V: TRBV19
J: TRBJ2-7
D: TRBD1
DNA: TGTGCCACTAGGACACAGGGGGAGGCCGAGCAGTACTTC
CDR3: CATRTQGEAEQYF

size: NA
V: TRBV18
J: TRBJ1-2
D: TRBD1
DNA: TGTGCCAGCTCACCCGAGGGACAGACCGGCTACACCTTC
CDR3: CASSPEGQTGYTF

size: NA
V: TRBV5-1
J: TRBJ2-7
D: TRBD2
DNA: TGCGCCAGCAGGCGGGGGGCGGGGGAGCAGTACTTC
CDR3: CASRRGAGEQYF

size: NA
V: TRBV12-3/TRBV12-4
J: TRBJ1-1
D: NA
DNA: TGTGCCAGCAGTTTTTTGGCGAACACTGAAGCTTTCTTT
CDR3: CASSFLANTEAFF

size: once
V: TRBV29-1
J: TRBJ2-1
D: NA
DNA: TGCAGCGTCGGGAGTCGGTCCTACAATGAGCAGTTCTTC
CDR3: CSVGSRSYNEQFF

size: NA
V: TRBV7-9
J: TRBJ1-3
D: NA
DNA: TGTGCCAGCAGCCTACCCAGGGGATGGTCTGGAAACACCATATATTTT
CDR3: CASSLPRGWSGNTIYF

size: once
V: TRBV11-2
J: TRBJ2-5
D: NA
DNA: TGTGCCAGCAGCTTAGAGGTTGGGCGAGCGGCGAAACAAGAGACCCAGTACTTC
CDR3: CASSLEVGRAAKQETQYF

size: NA
V: TRBV19
J: TRBJ2-7
D: NA
DNA: TGTGCCAGTAGTATCGGGAAACAGAGATACGAGCAGTACTTC
CDR3: CASSIGKQRYEQYF

size: NA
V: TRBV2
J: TRBJ2-3
D: TRBD2
DNA: TGTGCCAGCAGTTTTTTATTAGCGGGAGTAGGGACAGATACGCAGTATTTT
CDR3: CASSFLLAGVGTDTQYF

size: NA
V: TRBV4-3
J: TRBJ1-5
D: NA
DNA: TGCGCCAGCAGCCCCACAGTAGAAACGAATCAGCCCCAGCATTTT
CDR3: CASSPTVETNQPQHF

size: NA
V: TRBV29-1
J: TRBJ2-5
D: NA
DNA: TGCAGCGTTGAATCACCCAGTGTCGAGACCCAGTACTTC
CDR3: CSVESPSVETQYF

size: NA
V: TRBV7-9
J: TRBJ1-2
D: NA
DNA: TGTGCCAGCGATGACGGGGGGCGCAACTATGGCTACACCTTC
CDR3: CASDDGGRNYGYTF

size: NA
V: TRBV7-9
J: TRBJ1-2
D: NA
DNA: TGTGCCAGCAGCTTAGCTTGGGGAGATGGCTACACCTTC
CDR3: CASSLAWGDGYTF

size: once
V: TRBV27
J: TRBJ2-2
D: NA
DNA: TGTGCCAGCAGTTTTTTGGGGGGTACCGGGGAGCTGTTTTTT
CDR3: CASSFLGGTGELFF

size: few
V: TRBV7-9
J: TRBJ1-6
D: NA
DNA: TGTGCCAGCCGACGGGTCGGATGGAATTCACCCCTCCACTTT
CDR3: CASRRVGWNSPLHF

size: NA
V: TRBV3-1/TRBV3-2
J: TRBJ1-3
D: TRBD1
DNA: TGTGCCAGCAGTCCGACAGGGGGAAACACCATATATTTT
CDR3: CASSPTGGNTIYF

size: NA
V: TRBV4-2
J: TRBJ2-5
D: TRBD2
DNA: TGTGCCAGCAGCCAGGGGGCTAGCGGGTACCAAGAGACCCAGTACTTC
CDR3: CASSQGASGYQETQYF

size: NA
V: TRBV10-2
J: TRBJ2-3
D: NA
DNA: TGCGCCAGCAGTCTACCACCAGGACGGGGGGCTGGCACAGATACGCAGTATTTT
CDR3: CASSLPPGRGAGTDTQYF

size: NA
V: TRBV5-1
J: TRBJ1-6
D: NA
DNA: TGCGCCAGCAGCTTGGCCCCGGCAGGGGTTAATTCACCCCTCCACTTT
CDR3: CASSLAPAGVNSPLHF

size: NA
V: TRBV9
J: TRBJ2-1
D: TRBD2
DNA: TGTGCCAGCAGCGGCCAGCTCGGGAGGTTCTCCTACAATGAGCAGTTCTTC
CDR3: CASSGQLGRFSYNEQFF

size: NA
V: TRBV28
J: TRBJ2-7
D: TRBD2
DNA: TGTGCCAGCCACCCCCGAGGGGAGGGGATCCTAGAGCAGTACTTC
CDR3: CASHPRGEGILEQYF

size: NA
V: TRBV28
J: TRBJ1-2
D: NA
DNA: TGTGCCAGCAGTGGGACTGCGACCTATGGCTACACCTTC
CDR3: CASSGTATYGYTF

size: NA
V: TRBV9
J: TRBJ2-1
D: NA
DNA: TGTGCCAGCAGCGTAACTCTCAATGAGCAGTTCTTC
CDR3: CASSVTLNEQFF

size: NA
V: TRBV6-6
J: TRBJ1-2
D: TRBD1
DNA: TGTGCCAGCAGTCCATGGACAGGGGTCGGTGGCTACACCTTC
CDR3: CASSPWTGVGGYTF

size: NA
V: TRBV5-1
J: TRBJ2-5
D: NA
DNA: TGCGCCAGCAGCTTCTCCAGGGTCGAGGAGACCCAGTACTTC
CDR3: CASSFSRVEETQYF

size: NA
V: TRBV15
J: TRBJ1-3
D: NA
DNA: TGTGCCACCAGCAGAGAACCAGGGCAAGGCACCATATATTTT
CDR3: CATSREPGQGTIYF

size: NA
V: TRBV12-3/TRBV12-4
J: TRBJ2-7
D: NA
DNA: TGTGCCAGCAGCGTCGGGGGTTCCTACGAGCAGTACTTC
CDR3: CASSVGGSYEQYF

size: NA
V: TRBV19
J: TRBJ2-6
D: NA
DNA: TGTGCCAGTAGTATGTGGACGGACTACACCGGAGGGGGGGCCAACGTCCTGACTTTC
CDR3: CASSMWTDYTGGGANVLTF

size: NA
V: TRBV5-4
J: TRBJ1-2
D: NA
DNA: TGTGCCAGCAGCCCAGAGGAGGCCTTTGTAGAAGGCTACACCTTC
CDR3: CASSPEEAFVEGYTF

size: NA
V: TRBV7-8
J: TRBJ1-1
D: NA
DNA: TGTGCCAGCAGCGCGCGGACAAGCGCGAACACTGAAGCTTTCTTT
CDR3: CASSARTSANTEAFF

size: once
V: TRBV4-2
J: TRBJ1-2
D: NA
DNA: TGTGCCAGCAGCCAAGATGGCAGGGACTATGGCTACACCTTC
CDR3: CASSQDGRDYGYTF

size: NA
V: TRBV6-2/TRBV6-3
J: TRBJ1-1
D: NA
DNA: TGTGCCAGCAGTTACTCGTATATGGGAGGAACTGAAGCTTTCTTT
CDR3: CASSYSYMGGTEAFF

size: NA
V: TRBV10-3
J: TRBJ2-3
D: TRBD2
DNA: TGTGCCATCAGAGAAAATAGCGGGGGCATAACAGATACGCAGTATTTT
CDR3: CAIRENSGGITDTQYF

size: NA
V: TRBV29-1
J: TRBJ2-1
D: NA
DNA: TGCAGCGTTGAAGGGTCCGCTAGCTCCTACAATGAGCAGTTCTTC
CDR3: CSVEGSASSYNEQFF

size: once
V: TRBV4-2
J: TRBJ1-5
D: NA
DNA: TGTGCCAGCAGCCAAAGGGAAGGGAGCGGACAGCCCCAGCATTTT
CDR3: CASSQREGSGQPQHF